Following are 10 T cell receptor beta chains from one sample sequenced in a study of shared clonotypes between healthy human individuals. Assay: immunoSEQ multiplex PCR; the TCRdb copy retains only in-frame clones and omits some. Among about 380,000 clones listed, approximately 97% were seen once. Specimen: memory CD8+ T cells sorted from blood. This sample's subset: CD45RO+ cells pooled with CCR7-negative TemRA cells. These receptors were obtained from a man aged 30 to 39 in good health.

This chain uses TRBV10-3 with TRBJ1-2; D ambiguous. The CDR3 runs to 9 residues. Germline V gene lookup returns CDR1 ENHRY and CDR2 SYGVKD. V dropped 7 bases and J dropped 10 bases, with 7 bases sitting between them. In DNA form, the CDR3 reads TGTGCCATCAAGGGTTTCTACACCTTC. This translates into CAIKGFYTF.

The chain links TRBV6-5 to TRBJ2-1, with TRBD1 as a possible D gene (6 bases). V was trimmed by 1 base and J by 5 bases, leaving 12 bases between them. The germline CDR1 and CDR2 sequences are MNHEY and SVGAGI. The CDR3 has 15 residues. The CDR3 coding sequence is TGTGCCAGCAGTTACTTGGGGGCTCATGACAATGAGCAGTTCTTC. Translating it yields CASSYLGAHDNEQFF.

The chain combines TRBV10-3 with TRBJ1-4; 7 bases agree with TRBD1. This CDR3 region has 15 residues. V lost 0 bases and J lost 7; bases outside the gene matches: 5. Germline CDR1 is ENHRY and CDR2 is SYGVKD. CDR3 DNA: TGTGCCATCAGTGAGTCGCGGGACAGTAGTGAAAAACTGTTTTTT. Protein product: CAISESRDSSEKLFF.

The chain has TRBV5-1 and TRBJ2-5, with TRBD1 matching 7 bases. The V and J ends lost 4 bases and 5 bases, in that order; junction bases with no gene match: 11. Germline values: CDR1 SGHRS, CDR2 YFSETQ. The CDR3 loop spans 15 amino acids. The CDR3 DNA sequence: TGCGCCAGCAGCCGGACAGGCCCATTGGGGGAGACCCAGTACTTC. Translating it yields CASSRTGPLGETQYF. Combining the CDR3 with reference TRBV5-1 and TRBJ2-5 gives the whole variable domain KAGVTQTPRYLIKTRGQQVTLSCSPISGHRSVSWYQQTPGQGLQFLFEYFSETQRNKGNFPGRFSGRQFSNSRSEMNVSTLELGDSALYLCASSRTGPLGETQYFGPGTRLLVL.

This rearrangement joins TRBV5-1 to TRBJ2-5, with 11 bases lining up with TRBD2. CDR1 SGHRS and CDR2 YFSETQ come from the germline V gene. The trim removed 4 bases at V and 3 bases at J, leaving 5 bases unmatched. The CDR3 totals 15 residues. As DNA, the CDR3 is TGCGCCAGCAGCGGTAAGACTAGCGGGAAAGAGACCCAGTACTTC. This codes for CASSGKTSGKETQYF.

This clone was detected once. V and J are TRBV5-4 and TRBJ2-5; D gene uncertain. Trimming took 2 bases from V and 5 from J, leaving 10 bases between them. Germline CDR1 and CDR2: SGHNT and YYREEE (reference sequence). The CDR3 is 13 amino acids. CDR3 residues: CASSLLPSETQYF. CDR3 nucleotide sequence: TGTGCCAGCAGCTTATTACCCTCGGAGACCCAGTACTTC.

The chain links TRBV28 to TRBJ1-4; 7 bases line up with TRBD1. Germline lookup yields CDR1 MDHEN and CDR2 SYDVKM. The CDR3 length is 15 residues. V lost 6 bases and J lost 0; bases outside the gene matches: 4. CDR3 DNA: TGTGCCAGCAGCTTTCAGGGGGCAACTAATGAAAAACTGTTTTTT. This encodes CASSFQGATNEKLFF.

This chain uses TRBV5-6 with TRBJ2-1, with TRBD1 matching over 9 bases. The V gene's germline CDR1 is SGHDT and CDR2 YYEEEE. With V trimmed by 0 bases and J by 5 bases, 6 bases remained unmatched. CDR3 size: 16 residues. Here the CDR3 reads CASSLVGDRAHNEQFF. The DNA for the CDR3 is TGTGCCAGCAGCTTGGTTGGGGACAGGGCCCACAATGAGCAGTTCTTC.

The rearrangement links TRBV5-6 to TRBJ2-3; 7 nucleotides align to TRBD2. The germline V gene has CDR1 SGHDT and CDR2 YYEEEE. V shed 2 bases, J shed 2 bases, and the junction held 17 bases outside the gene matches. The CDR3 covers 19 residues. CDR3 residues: CASSFPPGPGRDYTDTQYF. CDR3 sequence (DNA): TGTGCCAGCAGCTTCCCCCCCGGTCCGGGGCGGGACTACACAGATACGCAGTATTTT.

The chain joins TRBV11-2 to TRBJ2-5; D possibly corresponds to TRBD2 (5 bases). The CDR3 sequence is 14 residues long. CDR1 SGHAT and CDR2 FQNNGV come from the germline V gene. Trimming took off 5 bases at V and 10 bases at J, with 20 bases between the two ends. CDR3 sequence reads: CASSPAPRAVDQYF. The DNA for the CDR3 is TGTGCCAGCAGCCCCGCCCCGCGGGCCGTCGACCAGTACTTC.